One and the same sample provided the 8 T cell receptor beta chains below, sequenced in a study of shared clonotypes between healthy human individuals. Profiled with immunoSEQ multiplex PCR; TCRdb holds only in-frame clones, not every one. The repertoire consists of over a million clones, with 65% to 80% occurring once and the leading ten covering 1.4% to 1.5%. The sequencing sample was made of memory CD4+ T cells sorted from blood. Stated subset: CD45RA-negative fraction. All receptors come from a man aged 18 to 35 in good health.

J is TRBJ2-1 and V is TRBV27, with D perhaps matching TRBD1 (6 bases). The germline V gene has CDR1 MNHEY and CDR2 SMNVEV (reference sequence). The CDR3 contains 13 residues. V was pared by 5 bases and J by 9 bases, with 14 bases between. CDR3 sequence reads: CASSPRTGFEQFF. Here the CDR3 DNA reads TGTGCCAGCAGTCCCCGAACAGGGTTTGAGCAGTTCTTC.

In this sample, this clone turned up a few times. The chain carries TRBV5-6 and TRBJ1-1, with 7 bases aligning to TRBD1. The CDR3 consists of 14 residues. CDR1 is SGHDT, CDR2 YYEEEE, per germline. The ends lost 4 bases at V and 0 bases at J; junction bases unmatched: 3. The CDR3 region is CASSRQGLNTEAFF. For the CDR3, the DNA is TGTGCCAGCAGCCGACAGGGACTGAACACTGAAGCTTTCTTT.

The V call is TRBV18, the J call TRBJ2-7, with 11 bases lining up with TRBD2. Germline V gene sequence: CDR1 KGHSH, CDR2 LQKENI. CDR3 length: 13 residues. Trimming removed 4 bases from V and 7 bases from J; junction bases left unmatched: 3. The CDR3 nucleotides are TGTGCCAGCTCACTACTAGCGGGGGATGAGCAGTACTTC. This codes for CASSLLAGDEQYF.

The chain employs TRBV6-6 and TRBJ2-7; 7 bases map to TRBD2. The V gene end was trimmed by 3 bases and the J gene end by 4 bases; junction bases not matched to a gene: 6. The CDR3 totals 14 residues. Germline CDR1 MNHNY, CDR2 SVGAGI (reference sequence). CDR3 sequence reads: CASSYGGGPYEQYF. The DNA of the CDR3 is TGTGCCAGCAGTTATGGCGGGGGACCTTACGAGCAGTACTTC.

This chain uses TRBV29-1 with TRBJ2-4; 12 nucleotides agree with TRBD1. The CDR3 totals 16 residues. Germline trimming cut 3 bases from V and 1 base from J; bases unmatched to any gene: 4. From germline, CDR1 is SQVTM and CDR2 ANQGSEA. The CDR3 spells CSVEGQGAGAKNIQYF. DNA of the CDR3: TGCAGCGTTGAGGGACAGGGGGCGGGGGCCAAAAACATTCAGTACTTC. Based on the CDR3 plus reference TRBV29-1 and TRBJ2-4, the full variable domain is SAVISQKPSRDICQRGTSLTIQCQVDSQVTMMFWYRQQPGQSLTLIATANQGSEATYESGFVIDKFPISRPNLTFSTLTVSNMSPEDSSIYLCSVEGQGAGAKNIQYFGAGTRLSVL.

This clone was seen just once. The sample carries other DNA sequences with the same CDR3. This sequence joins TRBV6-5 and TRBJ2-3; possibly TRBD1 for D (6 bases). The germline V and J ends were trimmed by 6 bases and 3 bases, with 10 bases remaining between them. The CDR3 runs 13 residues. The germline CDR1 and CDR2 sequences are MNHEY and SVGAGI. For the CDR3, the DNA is TGTGCCAGCAGAAAACAGGGAACAGATACGCAGTATTTT. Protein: CASRKQGTDTQYF.

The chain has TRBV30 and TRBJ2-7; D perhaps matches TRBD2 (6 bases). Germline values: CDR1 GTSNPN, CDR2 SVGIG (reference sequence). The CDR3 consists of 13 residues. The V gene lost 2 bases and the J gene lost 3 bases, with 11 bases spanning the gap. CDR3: CAWSTSGLYEQYF. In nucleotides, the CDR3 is TGTGCCTGGAGTACCAGCGGGCTCTACGAGCAGTACTTC.

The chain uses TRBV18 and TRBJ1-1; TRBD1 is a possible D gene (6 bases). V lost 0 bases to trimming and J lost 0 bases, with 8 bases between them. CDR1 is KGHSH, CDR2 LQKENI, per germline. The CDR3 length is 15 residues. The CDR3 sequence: CASSPPGALNTEAFF. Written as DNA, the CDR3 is TGTGCCAGCTCACCACCGGGGGCTTTGAACACTGAAGCTTTCTTT.